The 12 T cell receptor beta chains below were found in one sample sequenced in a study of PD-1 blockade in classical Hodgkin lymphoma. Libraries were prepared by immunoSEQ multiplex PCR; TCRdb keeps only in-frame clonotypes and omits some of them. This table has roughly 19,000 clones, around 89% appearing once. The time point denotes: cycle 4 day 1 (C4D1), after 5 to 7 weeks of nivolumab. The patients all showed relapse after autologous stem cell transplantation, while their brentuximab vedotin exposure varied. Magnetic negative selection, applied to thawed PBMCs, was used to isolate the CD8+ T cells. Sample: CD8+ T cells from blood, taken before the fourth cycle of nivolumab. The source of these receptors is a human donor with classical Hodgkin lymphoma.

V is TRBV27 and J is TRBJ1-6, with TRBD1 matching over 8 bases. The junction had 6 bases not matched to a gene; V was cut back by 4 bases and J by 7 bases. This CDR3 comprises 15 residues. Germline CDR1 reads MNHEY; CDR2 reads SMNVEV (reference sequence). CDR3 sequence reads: CASSWGQAGNSPLHF. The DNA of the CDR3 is TGTGCCAGCAGTTGGGGACAGGCTGGGAATTCACCCCTCCACTTT.

The CDR3 DNA follows: TGTGCCAGCAGCCCACCGTCGCCAGGTCGGGAGACCCAGTACTTC. As protein: CASSPPSPGRETQYF. The chain carries TRBV4-2 and TRBJ2-5, with unresolved D. V lost 4 bases to trimming and J lost 5 bases, with 17 bases between them. The CDR3 length is 15 residues. Germline-derived CDR1 and CDR2 are LGHNA and YNFKEQ.

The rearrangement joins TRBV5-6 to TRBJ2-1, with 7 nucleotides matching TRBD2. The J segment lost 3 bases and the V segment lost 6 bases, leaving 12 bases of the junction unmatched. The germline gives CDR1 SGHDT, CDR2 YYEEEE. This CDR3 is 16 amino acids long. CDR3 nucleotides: TGTGCCAGCACCTCCGAGGCTAGCGGACTCTACAATGAGCAGTTCTTC. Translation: CASTSEASGLYNEQFF.

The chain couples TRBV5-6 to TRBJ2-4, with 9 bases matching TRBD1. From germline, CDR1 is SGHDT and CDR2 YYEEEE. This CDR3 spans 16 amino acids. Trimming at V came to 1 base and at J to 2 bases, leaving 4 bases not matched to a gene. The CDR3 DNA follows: TGTGCCAGCAGCTTGATGGGACAGGGTCCCAAAAACATTCAGTACTTC. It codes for CASSLMGQGPKNIQYF.

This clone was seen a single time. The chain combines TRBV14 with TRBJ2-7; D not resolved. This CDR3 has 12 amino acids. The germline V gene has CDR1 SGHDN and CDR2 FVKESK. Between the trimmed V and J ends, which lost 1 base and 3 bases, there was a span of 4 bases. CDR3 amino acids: CASSQGIYEQYF. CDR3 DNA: TGTGCCAGCAGCCAAGGAATCTACGAGCAGTACTTC.

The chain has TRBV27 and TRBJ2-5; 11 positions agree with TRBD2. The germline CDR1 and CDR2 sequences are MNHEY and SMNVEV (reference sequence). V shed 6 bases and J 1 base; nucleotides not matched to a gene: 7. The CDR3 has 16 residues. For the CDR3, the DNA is TGTGCCAGCAGGCCCCTAGCGGGAGGAAGCCAAGAGACCCAGTACTTC. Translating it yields CASRPLAGGSQETQYF.

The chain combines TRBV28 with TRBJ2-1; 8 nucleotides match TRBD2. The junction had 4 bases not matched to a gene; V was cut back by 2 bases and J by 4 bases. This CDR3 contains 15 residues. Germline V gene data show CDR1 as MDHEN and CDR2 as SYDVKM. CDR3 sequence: CASSLRREAYNEQFF. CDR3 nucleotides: TGTGCCAGCAGTTTACGGCGGGAGGCTTACAATGAGCAGTTCTTC.

CDR3: CASSPGTLEAFF. CDR3 coding DNA: TGTGCCAGCAGCCCCGGAACACTAGAAGCTTTCTTT. This rearrangement joins TRBV9 to TRBJ1-1; no clear D. Germline lookup yields CDR1 SGDLS and CDR2 YYNGEE. The V gene lost 4 bases and the J gene lost 8 bases, with 12 bases spanning the gap. This CDR3 is 12 amino acids long.

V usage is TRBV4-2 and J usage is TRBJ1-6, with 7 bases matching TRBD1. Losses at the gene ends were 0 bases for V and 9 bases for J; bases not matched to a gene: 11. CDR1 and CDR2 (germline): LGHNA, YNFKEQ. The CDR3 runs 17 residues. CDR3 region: CASSQDTGTVGTSPLHF. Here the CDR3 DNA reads TGTGCCAGCAGCCAAGACACCGGGACAGTAGGTACTTCACCCCTCCACTTT.

In nucleotides, the CDR3 is TGTGCCAGCAGTTTTTACGTTTGGGGACAGGGCAACTTCCTTAACTATGGCTACACCTTC. Translation gives CASSFYVWGQGNFLNYGYTF. This sequence joins TRBV27 and TRBJ1-2, with 9 bases fitting TRBD1. J was trimmed by 1 base and V by 3 bases; bases with no gene match: 18. The CDR3 totals 20 residues. Germline V gene data show CDR1 as MNHEY and CDR2 as SMNVEV (reference sequence).

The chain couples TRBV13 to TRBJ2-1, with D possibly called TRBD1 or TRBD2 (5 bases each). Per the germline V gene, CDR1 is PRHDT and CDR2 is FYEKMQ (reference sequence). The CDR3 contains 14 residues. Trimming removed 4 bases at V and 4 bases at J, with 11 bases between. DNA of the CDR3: TGTGCCAGCAGCTCCCGGGACCGTTACAATGAGCAGTTCTTC. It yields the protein CASSSRDRYNEQFF.

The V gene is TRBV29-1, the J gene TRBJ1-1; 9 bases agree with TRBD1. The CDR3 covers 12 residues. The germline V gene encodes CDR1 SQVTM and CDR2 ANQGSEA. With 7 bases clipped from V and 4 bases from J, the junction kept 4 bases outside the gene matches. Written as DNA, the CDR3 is TGCAGCGCTCGGACAGGGGTCACTGAAGCTTTCTTT. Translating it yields CSARTGVTEAFF.